The 25 T cell receptor beta chains in this list originate from one sample, sequenced in a study of T cells after yellow fever vaccination. TCRdb recomputed calls from the 5' RACE reads with MiXCR, one row per CDR3 protein. The repertoire holds some 200,000 distinct CDR3 sequences, with approximately 3.2% as singletons. Material: CD4+ T cells sorted from PBMCs, obtained 10 days after the yellow fever booster vaccination. The source is a young man who received the YFV17D yellow fever vaccine.

This clonotype was found many times. This chain joins TRBV4-3 and TRBJ2-5; 7 bases are shared with TRBD2. Germline CDR1 LGHNA, CDR2 YSLEER. Trimming cost V 1 base and J 5 bases; bases outside gene matches: 10. The CDR3 sequence is 16 residues long. CDR3 DNA sequence: TGCGCCAGCAGCCAAGGCCCCCCTAGCGGCCGGGAGACCCAGTACTTC. Protein product: CASSQGPPSGRETQYF.

Ten or more counts support this clonotype. This is likely a read error, given that the CDR3 carries no conserved phenylalanine or tryptophan at its end. It is unclear where the CDR3 begins or ends on the DNA, so no DNA is shown, and the CDR3 is as TCRdb lists it. The chain employs TRBV4-2 and TRBJ1-2. The germline CDR1 and CDR2 sequences are LGHNA and YNFKEQ. The CDR3 has 9 amino acids, counting both end residues. This chain's CDR3 is CASSQDRTS.

The chain combines TRBV28 with TRBJ1-6; D possibly corresponds to TRBD1 (5 bases). This CDR3 has 14 amino acids. V gave up 6 bases and J gave up 7 bases, with 13 bases separating them. Germline V lookup: CDR1 MDHEN, CDR2 SYDVKM. The CDR3, as DNA: TGTGCCAGCAGATGGACGTGGGACAATTCACCCCTCCACTTT. Translated: CASRWTWDNSPLHF.

This clonotype was observed a few times. The V gene is TRBV5-6, the J gene TRBJ2-1; 7 bases map to TRBD2. Unmatched junction bases numbered 8, after V lost 4 bases and J lost 4 bases. The CDR3 extends over 15 amino acids. Germline V gives CDR1 SGHDT, CDR2 YYEEEE. CDR3 residues: CASSPGLVWYNEQFF. Here the CDR3 DNA reads TGTGCCAGCAGCCCAGGACTAGTTTGGTACAATGAGCAGTTCTTC.

This clonotype was seen a few times. The V call is TRBV7-6, the J call TRBJ1-4; D is unclear. The germline V and J ends were trimmed by 2 bases and 0 bases, with 7 bases remaining between them. Germline V gene sequence: CDR1 SGHVS, CDR2 FNYEAQ. The CDR3 is made up of 15 amino acids. The CDR3 loop reads CASSLMGTTNEKLFF. Written as DNA, the CDR3 is TGTGCCAGCAGCTTAATGGGTACAACTAATGAAAAACTGTTTTTT.

The chain employs TRBV9 and TRBJ2-3, with D maybe TRBD2 (6 bases). V was shortened by 0 bases and J by 8 bases, with 19 bases between the two germline ends. Germline V lookup: CDR1 SGDLS, CDR2 YYNGEE. There are 16 residues in the CDR3. CDR3 loop: CASSVGQGGVGGTQYF. The CDR3 DNA is TGTGCCAGCAGCGTAGGTCAAGGAGGGGTCGGAGGTACGCAGTATTTT.

V is TRBV20-1 and J is TRBJ2-3; 12 bases map to TRBD2. V lost 1 base to trimming and J lost 6 bases; unmatched junction nucleotides: 2. Germline CDR1 and CDR2: DFQATT and SNEGSKA (reference sequence). The CDR3 sequence is 14 residues long. The CDR3 DNA reads TGCAGTGCTAGAGCGACTAGCGGGGGTGATACGCAGTATTTT. It yields the protein CSARATSGGDTQYF.

The rearrangement uses TRBV6-5 and TRBJ1-5, with D possibly TRBD1 on 6 matching bases. The germline CDR1 and CDR2 sequences are MNHEY and SVGAGI. The CDR3 spans 14 residues. Trimming shortened V by 0 bases and J by 10 bases, and 13 bases separated the two germline ends. CDR3 loop: CASSYSRGDHPQHF. Here the CDR3 DNA reads TGTGCCAGCAGTTACTCCAGGGGCGACCACCCCCAGCATTTT.

This clonotype was found many times. The rearrangement links TRBV12-3 or TRBV12-4 to TRBJ1-6, with 7 bases fitting TRBD1. The CDR3 is made up of 14 amino acids. The junction had 3 bases not matched to a gene; V was cut back by 2 bases and J by 8 bases. The CDR3: CASSLRGQDSPLHF. In DNA, the CDR3 is TGTGCCAGCAGTTTAAGGGGGCAAGATTCACCCCTCCACTTT.

The chain carries TRBV28 and TRBJ2-7; D is possibly TRBD1 (6 bases). The CDR3 sequence is 12 residues long. V lost 8 bases, J lost 1 base, and 9 bases lay in between. The germline V gene has CDR1 MDHEN and CDR2 SYDVKM. CDR3 protein: CASGQSSYEQYF. The CDR3 coding sequence is TGTGCCAGCGGACAGTCTTCCTACGAGCAGTACTTC.

This clonotype was seen many times. This chain links TRBV7-3 with TRBJ2-1; D possibly corresponds to TRBD2 (7 bases). Trimming stripped 4 bases from V and 5 bases from J, with 9 bases between. Germline CDR1 reads SGHTA; CDR2 reads FQGTGA. There are 13 residues in the CDR3. CDR3 protein: CASSSGGHNEQFF. The DNA for the CDR3 is TGTGCCAGCAGCTCGGGGGGCCACAATGAGCAGTTCTTC.

In this sample, this clonotype turned up many times. The conserved closing phenylalanine or tryptophan is absent in this CDR3, likely reflecting a read error. It is unclear where the CDR3 begins or ends on the DNA, so no DNA is shown, and the CDR3 is as TCRdb lists it. The chain combines TRBV29-1 with TRBJ1-2. CDR1 is SQVTM, CDR2 ANQGSEA, per germline. The CDR3 extends over 10 residues, inclusive of both ends. The CDR3 is CSVDSRDFLS.

This clonotype was picked up many times. The chain employs TRBV5-1 and TRBJ2-1; D is possibly TRBD2 (6 bases). The CDR3 contains 13 residues. Trimming removed 3 bases from V and 7 bases from J, with 11 bases in between. Germline CDR1 and CDR2: SGHRS and YFSETQ. CDR3 residues: CASSYPGGNEQFF. The CDR3 region has the DNA TGCGCCAGCAGCTATCCCGGGGGAAATGAGCAGTTCTTC.

A few counts support this clonotype. The chain carries TRBV6-2 or TRBV6-3 and TRBJ1-2; tentatively, D is TRBD1 (5 bases). The germline gives CDR1 MNHEY, CDR2 SVGEGT. The CDR3 sequence is 16 residues long. V was shortened by 6 bases and J by 3 bases, with 20 bases between the two germline ends. The CDR3 nucleotides read TGTGCCAGCAGGACTGGGACTCTACGTACCTACTATGGCTACACCTTC. It encodes CASRTGTLRTYYGYTF.

This clonotype was recorded at least ten times. The chain uses TRBV18 and TRBJ1-2; TRBD1 aligns across 12 bases. CDR1 and CDR2 from the germline V gene are KGHSH and LQKENI. This CDR3 spans 16 amino acids. The ends lost 1 base at V and 3 bases at J; junction bases unmatched: 3. The CDR3 loop is CASSPQGTGGYYGYTF. In nucleotides, the CDR3 is TGTGCCAGCTCACCACAGGGGACAGGGGGCTACTATGGCTACACCTTC.

The sample holds many counts of this clonotype. This chain links TRBV7-2 with TRBJ2-2; a weak D match, TRBD1 (6 bases). From germline, CDR1 is SGHTA and CDR2 FQGNSA. Trimming removed 4 bases at V and 5 bases at J, with 14 bases between. This CDR3 has 15 amino acids. CDR3 loop: CASSSQGRRTGELFF. For the CDR3, the DNA is TGTGCCAGCAGCTCACAGGGTCGTAGAACCGGGGAGCTGTTTTTT.

The chain uses TRBV7-2 and TRBJ1-5; TRBD1 might be the D (6 bases). The V gene lost 1 base and the J gene lost 15 bases, with 19 bases spanning the gap. The CDR3 length is 14 residues. Germline V gene data show CDR1 as SGHTA and CDR2 as FQGNSA. In DNA form, the CDR3 reads TGTGCCAGCAGCTTAGTGTCGTTAGCAGGGGTGAGGCATTTT. This sequence encodes CASSLVSLAGVRHF.

This clonotype was picked up many times. The chain recombines TRBV25-1 with TRBJ1-2; 8 bases map to TRBD1. The germline gives CDR1 MGHDK, CDR2 SYGVNS. The CDR3 totals 19 residues. V gave up 2 bases and J gave up 7 bases; unmatched junction bases: 21. The CDR3 protein is CASSENSPIPPRGLSGYTF. DNA for the CDR3: TGTGCCAGCAGTGAAAATTCCCCCATCCCCCCCAGGGGGCTGAGTGGCTACACCTTC.

Ten or more counts support this clonotype. Written as DNA, the CDR3 is TGTGCCAGCAGTTTCCGGACAGGGGTTATGTTCTACGAGCAGTACTTC. This codes for CASSFRTGVMFYEQYF. V usage is TRBV12-3 or TRBV12-4 and J usage is TRBJ2-7, with 9 bases aligning to TRBD1. The V segment lost 3 bases and the J segment 3 bases; nucleotides outside the gene matches: 9. This CDR3 comprises 16 residues.

This clonotype was seen at least ten times. This chain uses TRBV7-3 with TRBJ2-5, with D tentatively TRBD1 (5 bases). In germline, CDR1 is SGHTA, CDR2 FQGTGA. The CDR3 length is 16 residues. The germline V and J ends were trimmed by 5 bases and 2 bases, with 18 bases remaining between them. The CDR3 nucleotides are TGTGCCAGCAGCCAAAACGGACAACAAATACAAGAGACCCAGTACTTC. Translation gives CASSQNGQQIQETQYF.

In its sample, this clonotype was seen many times. The chain uses TRBV3-1 and TRBJ2-5; D uncertain. V lost 4 bases to trimming and J lost 5 bases, with 11 bases between them. CDR3 length equals 13 residues. The germline V gene encodes CDR1 LGHDT and CDR2 YNNKEL (reference sequence). Here the CDR3 DNA reads TGTGCCAGCAGCCTGCGGTCGCCGGAGACCCAGTACTTC. This encodes CASSLRSPETQYF.

Many counts were recorded for this clonotype. The chain combines TRBV7-9 with TRBJ2-5; TRBD1 aligns across 7 bases. Germline V CDR1 and CDR2: SEHNR, FQNEAQ (reference sequence). The CDR3 sequence is 13 residues long. J lost 5 bases, V lost 5 bases, and 5 bases had no gene match. The CDR3, as DNA: TGTGCCAGCAGCCCGACAGGGTGGGAGACCCAGTACTTC. Protein product: CASSPTGWETQYF.

V and J are TRBV11-3 and TRBJ2-3; tentatively, D is TRBD2 (5 bases). The CDR3 is made up of 12 amino acids. V was cut by 0 bases and J by 8 bases, with 6 bases left in between. In germline, CDR1 is SGHNT, CDR2 YENEEA. The CDR3 DNA reads TGTGCCAGCAGCTTAGATCGGGGTACGCAGTATTTT. Amino acid sequence: CASSLDRGTQYF.

This clonotype has a count of ten or more. J is TRBJ2-2 and V is TRBV30; D is uncertain. Germline loops: CDR1 GTSNPN, CDR2 SVGIG (reference sequence). The CDR3 consists of 11 residues. V was clipped by 3 bases and J by 10 bases, with 9 bases between them. The DNA of the CDR3 is TGTGCCTGGAGCGTGTTCGCGGAGCTGTTTTTT. Translation gives CAWSVFAELFF.

This clonotype was detected ten times or more. The V call is TRBV6-5, the J call TRBJ2-3; D might be TRBD1 (5 bases). The CDR3 covers 14 residues. Trimming left V 2 bases short and J 3 bases short, with 9 bases between. Germline CDR1 and CDR2: MNHEY and SVGAGI. CDR3 amino acids: CASSYSQGTDTQYF. CDR3 DNA sequence: TGTGCCAGCAGTTACAGTCAGGGAACAGATACGCAGTATTTT.